This T cell receptor beta chain was captured by sequencing in a study of cytotoxic CD8 clonotypes in ibrutinib-treated CLL. Findings and limits, study-wide: Sustained-remission and progressing patients diverged in sampling times. Clonality went up at the time of ibrutinib response, stayed stable in sustained remission, and later dropped back toward its baseline level at progression.

A remark on this clone: The antigen is unknown.

The junction had 10 bases not matched to a gene; V was cut back by 5 bases and J by 2 bases. Germline CDR1 is SGHAT and CDR2 is FQNNGV. The CDR3 is 16 amino acids. Produced via immunoSEQ multiplex PCR; TCRdb's table is partial and in-frame only. Of 250,000 to 350,000 clones listed, more than 70% were seen once; the top ten hold about 5.7%. The sequence came from a human donor with chronic lymphocytic leukemia. The gene calls are TRBV11-2 and TRBJ2-7; the match to TRBD2 covers 9 bases. Source: PBMCs, taken at disease progression, from a patient treated with ibrutinib. Here the CDR3 DNA reads TGTGCCAGCAGCCCCATCTGGGCGGGAGGGCCCTACGAGCAGTACTTC. Protein product: CASSPIWAGGPYEQYF. Full variable domain (missing parts from reference TRBV11-2 and TRBJ2-7): EAGVAQSPRYKIIEKRQSVAFWCNPISGHATLYWYQQILGQGPKLLIQFQNNGVVDDSQLPKDRFSAERLKGVDSTLKIQPAKLEDSAVYLCASSPIWAGGPYEQYFGPGTRLTVT.